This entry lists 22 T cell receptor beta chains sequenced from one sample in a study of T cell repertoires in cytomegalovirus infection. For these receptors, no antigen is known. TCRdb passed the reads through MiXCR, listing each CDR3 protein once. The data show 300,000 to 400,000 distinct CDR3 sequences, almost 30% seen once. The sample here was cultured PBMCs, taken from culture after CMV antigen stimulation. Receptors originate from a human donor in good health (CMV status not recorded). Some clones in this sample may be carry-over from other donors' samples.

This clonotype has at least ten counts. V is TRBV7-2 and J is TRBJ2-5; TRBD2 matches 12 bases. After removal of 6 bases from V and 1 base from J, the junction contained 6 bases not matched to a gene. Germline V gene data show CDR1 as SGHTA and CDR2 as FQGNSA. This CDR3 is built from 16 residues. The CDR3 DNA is TGTGCCAGCAGTCCCGGACTAGCGGGAACCCAAGAGACCCAGTACTTC. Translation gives CASSPGLAGTQETQYF.

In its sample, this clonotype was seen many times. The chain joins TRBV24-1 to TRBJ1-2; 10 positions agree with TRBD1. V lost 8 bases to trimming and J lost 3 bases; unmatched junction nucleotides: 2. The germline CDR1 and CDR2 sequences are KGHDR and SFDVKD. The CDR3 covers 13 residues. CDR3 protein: CATNGQGDYGYTF. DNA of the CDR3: TGTGCCACCAATGGACAGGGGGACTATGGCTACACCTTC.

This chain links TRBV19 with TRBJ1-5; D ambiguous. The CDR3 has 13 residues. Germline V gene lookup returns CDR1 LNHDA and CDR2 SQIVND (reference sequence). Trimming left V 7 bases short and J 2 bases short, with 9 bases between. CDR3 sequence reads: CASKEGRNQPQHF. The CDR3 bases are TGTGCCAGTAAGGAAGGTCGCAATCAGCCCCAGCATTTT.

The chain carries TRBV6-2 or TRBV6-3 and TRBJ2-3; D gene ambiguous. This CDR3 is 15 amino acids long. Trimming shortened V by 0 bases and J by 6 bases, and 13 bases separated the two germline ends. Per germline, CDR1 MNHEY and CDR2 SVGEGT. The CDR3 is CASSYSGRSQDTQYF. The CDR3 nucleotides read TGTGCCAGCAGTTACTCGGGCAGATCCCAGGATACGCAGTATTTT.

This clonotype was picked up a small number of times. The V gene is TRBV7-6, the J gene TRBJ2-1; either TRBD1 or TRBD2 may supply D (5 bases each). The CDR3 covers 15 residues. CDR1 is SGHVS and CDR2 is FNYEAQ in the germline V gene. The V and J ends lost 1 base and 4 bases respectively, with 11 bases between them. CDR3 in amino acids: CASSLVGTPYNEQFF. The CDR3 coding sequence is TGTGCCAGCAGCTTAGTAGGGACGCCTTACAATGAGCAGTTCTTC.

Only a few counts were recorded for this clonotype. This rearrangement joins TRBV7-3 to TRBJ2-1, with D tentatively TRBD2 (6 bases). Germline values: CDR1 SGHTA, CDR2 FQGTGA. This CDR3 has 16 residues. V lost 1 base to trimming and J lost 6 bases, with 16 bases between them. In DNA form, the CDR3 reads TGTGCCAGCAGCTTAAAGAGTTGGGGACTCTCCAATGAGCAGTTCTTC. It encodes CASSLKSWGLSNEQFF.

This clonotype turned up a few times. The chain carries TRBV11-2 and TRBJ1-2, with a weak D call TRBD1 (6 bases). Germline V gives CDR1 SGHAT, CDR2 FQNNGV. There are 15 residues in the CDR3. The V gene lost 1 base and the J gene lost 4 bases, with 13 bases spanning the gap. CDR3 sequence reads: CASSLVSGTFYGYTF. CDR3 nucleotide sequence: TGTGCCAGCAGCTTAGTCAGCGGGACATTCTATGGCTACACCTTC. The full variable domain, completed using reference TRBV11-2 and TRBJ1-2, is EAGVAQSPRYKIIEKRQSVAFWCNPISGHATLYWYQQILGQGPKLLIQFQNNGVVDDSQLPKDRFSAERLKGVDSTLKIQPAKLEDSAVYLCASSLVSGTFYGYTFGSGTRLTVV.

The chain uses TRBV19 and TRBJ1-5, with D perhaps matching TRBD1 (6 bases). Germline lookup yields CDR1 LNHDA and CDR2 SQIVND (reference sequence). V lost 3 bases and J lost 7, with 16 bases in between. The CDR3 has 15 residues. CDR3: CASSIGDRTSQPQHF. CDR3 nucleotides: TGTGCCAGTAGTATCGGCGACAGGACAAGCCAGCCCCAGCATTTT.

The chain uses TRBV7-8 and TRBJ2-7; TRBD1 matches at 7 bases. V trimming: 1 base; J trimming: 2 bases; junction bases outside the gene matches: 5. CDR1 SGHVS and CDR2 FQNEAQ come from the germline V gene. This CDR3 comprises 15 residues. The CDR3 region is CASSLGSTGPYEQYF. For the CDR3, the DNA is TGTGCCAGCAGCTTAGGTTCGACAGGGCCCTACGAGCAGTACTTC.

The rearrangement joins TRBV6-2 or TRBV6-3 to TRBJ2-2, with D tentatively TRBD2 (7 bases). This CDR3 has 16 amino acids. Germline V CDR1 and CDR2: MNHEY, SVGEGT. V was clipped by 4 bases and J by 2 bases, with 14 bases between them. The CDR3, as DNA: TGTGCCAGCAGTTTACTCGGGGGGCGCAACACCGGGGAGCTGTTTTTT. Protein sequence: CASSLLGGRNTGELFF.

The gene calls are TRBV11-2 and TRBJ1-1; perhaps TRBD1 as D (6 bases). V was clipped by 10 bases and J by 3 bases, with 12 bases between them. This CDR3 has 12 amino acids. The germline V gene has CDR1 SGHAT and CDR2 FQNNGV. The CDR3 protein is CATRGLDTEAFF. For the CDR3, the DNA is TGTGCCACGAGGGGGTTGGACACTGAAGCTTTCTTT. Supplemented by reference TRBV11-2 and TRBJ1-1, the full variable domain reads EAGVAQSPRYKIIEKRQSVAFWCNPISGHATLYWYQQILGQGPKLLIQFQNNGVVDDSQLPKDRFSAERLKGVDSTLKIQPAKLEDSAVYLCATRGLDTEAFFGQGTRLTVV.

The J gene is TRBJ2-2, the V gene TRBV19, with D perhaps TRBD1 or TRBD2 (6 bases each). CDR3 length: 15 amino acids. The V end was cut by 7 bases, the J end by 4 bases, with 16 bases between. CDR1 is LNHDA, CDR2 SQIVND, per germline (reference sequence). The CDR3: CASTEGLGGTGELFF. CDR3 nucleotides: TGTGCCAGTACGGAGGGCCTAGGGGGCACCGGGGAGCTGTTTTTT.

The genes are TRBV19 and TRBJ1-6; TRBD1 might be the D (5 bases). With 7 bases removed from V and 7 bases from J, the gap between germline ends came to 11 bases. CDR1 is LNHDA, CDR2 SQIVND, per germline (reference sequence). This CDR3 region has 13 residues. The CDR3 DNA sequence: TGTGCCAGTAAGGGCAGGGTGAATTCACCCCTCCACTTT. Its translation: CASKGRVNSPLHF.

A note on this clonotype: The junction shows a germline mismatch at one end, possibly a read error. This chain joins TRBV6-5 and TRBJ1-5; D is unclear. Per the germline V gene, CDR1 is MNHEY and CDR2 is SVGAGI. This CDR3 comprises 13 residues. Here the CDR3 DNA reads TGTGCCAGCGCTACCTCTAGCGATCAGCCCCAGCATTTT. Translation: CASATSSDQPQHF.

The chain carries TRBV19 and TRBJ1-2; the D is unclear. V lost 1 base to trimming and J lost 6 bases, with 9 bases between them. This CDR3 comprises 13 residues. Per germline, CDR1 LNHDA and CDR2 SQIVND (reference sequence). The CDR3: CASSIAQQNGYTF. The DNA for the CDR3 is TGTGCCAGTAGTATAGCCCAACAGAATGGCTACACCTTC.

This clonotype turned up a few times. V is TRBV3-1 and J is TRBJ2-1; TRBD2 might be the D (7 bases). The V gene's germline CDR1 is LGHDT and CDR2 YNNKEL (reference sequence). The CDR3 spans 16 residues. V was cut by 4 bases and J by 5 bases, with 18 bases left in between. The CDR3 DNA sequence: TGTGCCAGCAGCCTAGGGGGGGGAGGGTACCACAATGAGCAGTTCTTC. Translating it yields CASSLGGGGYHNEQFF.

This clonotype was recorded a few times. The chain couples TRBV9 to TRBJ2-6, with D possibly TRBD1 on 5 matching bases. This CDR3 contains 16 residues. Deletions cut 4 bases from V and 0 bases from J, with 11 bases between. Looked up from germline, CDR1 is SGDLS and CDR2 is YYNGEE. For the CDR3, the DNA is TGTGCCAGCAGCACCAGACAGCACTCTGGGGCCAACGTCCTGACTTTC. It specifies CASSTRQHSGANVLTF.

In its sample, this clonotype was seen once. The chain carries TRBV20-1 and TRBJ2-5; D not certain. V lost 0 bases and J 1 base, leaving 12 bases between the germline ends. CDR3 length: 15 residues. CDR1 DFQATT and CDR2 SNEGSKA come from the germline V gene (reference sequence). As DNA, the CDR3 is TGCAGTGCTAGAGATACGGCCCTCTTCCAAGAGACCCAGTACTTC. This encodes CSARDTALFQETQYF.

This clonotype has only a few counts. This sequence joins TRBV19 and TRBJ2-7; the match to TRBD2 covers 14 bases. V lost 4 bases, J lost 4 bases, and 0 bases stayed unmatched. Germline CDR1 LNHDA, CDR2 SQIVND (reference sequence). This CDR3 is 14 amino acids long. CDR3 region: CASSRTSGRYEQYF. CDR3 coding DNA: TGTGCCAGTAGTAGGACTAGCGGGAGGTACGAGCAGTACTTC.

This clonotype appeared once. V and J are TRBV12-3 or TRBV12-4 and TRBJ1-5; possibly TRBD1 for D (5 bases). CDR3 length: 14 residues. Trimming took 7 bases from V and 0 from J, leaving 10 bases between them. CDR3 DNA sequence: TGTGCCAGCATCGGGGGTGGTAGCAATCAGCCCCAGCATTTT. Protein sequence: CASIGGGSNQPQHF.

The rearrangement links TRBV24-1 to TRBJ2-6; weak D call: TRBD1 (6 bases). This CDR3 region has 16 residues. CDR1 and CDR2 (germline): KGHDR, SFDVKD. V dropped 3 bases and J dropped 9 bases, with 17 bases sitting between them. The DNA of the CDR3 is TGTGCCACCAGTGATCCATTCGGACAGACAAGCAACGTCCTGACTTTC. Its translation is CATSDPFGQTSNVLTF.

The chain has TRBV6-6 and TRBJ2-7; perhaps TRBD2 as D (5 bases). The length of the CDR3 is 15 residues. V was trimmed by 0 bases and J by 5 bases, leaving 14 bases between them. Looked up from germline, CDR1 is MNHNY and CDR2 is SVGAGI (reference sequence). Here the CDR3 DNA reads TGTGCCAGCAGTTACTCCGCCGAGGGTCATCACGAGCAGTACTTC. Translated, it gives CASSYSAEGHHEQYF.